A single sample is the source of the 12 T cell receptor beta chains below, sequenced in a study of T cell repertoires in cytomegalovirus infection. TCRdb re-derived calls from the reads in MiXCR, one entry per CDR3 protein. Found here are 250,000 to 300,000 distinct CDR3 sequences, around 20% of them singletons; the top ten hold roughly a fifth. Their recognized antigens are unknown. The sequenced sample was cultured PBMCs, obtained from culture after CMV antigen stimulation. The receptors derive from a human donor in good health (CMV status not recorded). Some clones in this sample may be carry-over from other donors' samples.

This clonotype has a count of ten or more. The CDR3 DNA sequence: TGTGCCAGCAGCTTATCGGCAGGTGGCAATCAGCCCCAGCATTTT. This gives the protein CASSLSAGGNQPQHF. The chain has TRBV7-2 and TRBJ1-5; D is unresolved. V lost 2 bases and J lost 2, with 10 bases in between. Germline V gives CDR1 SGHTA, CDR2 FQGNSA. The CDR3 has 15 amino acids.

This chain connects TRBV6-5 to TRBJ2-3, with D uncertain. The CDR3 sequence is 15 residues long. In germline, CDR1 is MNHEY, CDR2 SVGAGI. Between the trimmed V and J ends, which lost 10 bases and 0 bases, there was a span of 17 bases. The CDR3 loop reads CATGVSGVSTDTQYF. The CDR3 nucleotides are TGTGCCACTGGAGTCTCCGGAGTTAGCACAGATACGCAGTATTTT.

This clonotype was counted a few times. The CDR3 coding sequence is TGTGCCAGCAGTTCCCCTTGGGGACTAGCGGGGGGAAACACCGGGGAGCTGTTTTTT. This encodes CASSSPWGLAGGNTGELFF. V usage is TRBV12-3 or TRBV12-4 and J usage is TRBJ2-2, with 15 positions matching TRBD2. CDR3 length: 19 residues. J lost 2 bases, V lost 4 bases, and 8 bases had no gene match.

A few counts support this clonotype. The chain has TRBV24-1 and TRBJ1-2; tentatively, D is TRBD1 (6 bases). V lost 6 bases and J lost 0, with 19 bases in between. The CDR3 contains 17 residues. Germline assignment: CDR1 KGHDR and CDR2 SFDVKD. CDR3 residues: CATSRGGPLDTNYGYTF. The CDR3 coding sequence is TGTGCCACCAGTCGCGGGGGCCCGTTGGACACTAACTATGGCTACACCTTC.

This clonotype showed up just a few times. The CDR3, as DNA: TGCAGCGTCGAGGACGCCACTGAAGCTTTCTTT. Encoded protein: CSVEDATEAFF. This chain links TRBV29-1 with TRBJ1-1; D gene uncertain. The length of the CDR3 is 11 residues. Trimming stripped 6 bases from V and 4 bases from J, with 9 bases between. Germline loops: CDR1 SQVTM, CDR2 ANQGSEA.

The V call is TRBV7-9, the J call TRBJ2-1, with D unclear. Germline V CDR1 and CDR2: SEHNR, FQNEAQ (reference sequence). V lost 2 bases, J lost 0 bases, and 11 bases lay in between. There are 16 residues in the CDR3. The DNA of the CDR3 is TGTGCCAGCAGCTTATCAGCGTCCAGCTCCTACAATGAGCAGTTCTTC. Residues: CASSLSASSSYNEQFF.

The table lists this clonotype with many counts. The genes are TRBV7-2 and TRBJ1-1; D call uncertain. Trimming took off 1 base at V and 10 bases at J, with 13 bases between the two ends. This CDR3 comprises 13 residues. Germline V gives CDR1 SGHTA, CDR2 FQGNSA. CDR3 DNA sequence: TGTGCCAGCAGCTTAGGTTTCCCCCCGGGAGCTTTCTTT. Translated, it gives CASSLGFPPGAFF. Full variable domain (outside the CDR3, taken from reference TRBV7-2 and TRBJ1-1): GAGVSQSPSNKVTEKGKDVELRCDPISGHTALYWYRQSLGQGLEFLIYFQGNSAPDKSGLPSDRFSAERTGGSVSTLTIQRTQQEDSAVYLCASSLGFPPGAFFGQGTRLTVV.

This clonotype was observed at least ten times. The chain uses TRBV7-2 and TRBJ2-1; the D is unclear. Deletions cut 5 bases from V and 7 bases from J, with 9 bases between. This CDR3 spans 12 amino acids. CDR1 SGHTA and CDR2 FQGNSA come from the germline V gene. CDR3 protein: CASSHPKNEQFF. The CDR3 DNA sequence: TGTGCCAGCAGCCACCCTAAAAATGAGCAGTTCTTC.

The chain links TRBV6-2 or TRBV6-3 to TRBJ2-1; 8 bases map to TRBD2. Germline CDR1 and CDR2: MNHEY and SVGEGT. V lost 6 bases and J lost 7; bases outside the gene matches: 5. The CDR3 is made up of 13 amino acids. CDR3 residues: CASRAGAGNEQFF. The CDR3 region has the DNA TGTGCCAGCAGAGCGGGGGCAGGGAATGAGCAGTTCTTC.

The sample holds many counts of this clonotype. The chain carries TRBV6-1 and TRBJ1-5; D might be TRBD1 (6 bases). With 10 bases removed from V and 0 bases from J, the gap between germline ends came to 25 bases. The CDR3 runs to 18 residues. Germline V CDR1 and CDR2: MNHNS, SASEGT. The CDR3 bases are TGTGCCACCCCGAGGTCGGGTAGGAGGGGGAATAGCAATCAGCCCCAGCATTTT. Protein sequence: CATPRSGRRGNSNQPQHF.

The genes are TRBV7-9 and TRBJ2-3; D is possibly TRBD2 (5 bases). In germline, CDR1 is SEHNR, CDR2 FQNEAQ (reference sequence). This CDR3 is built from 16 residues. Trimming took off 7 bases at V and 2 bases at J, with 19 bases between the two ends. CDR3 loop: CASNPPPLVSTDTQYF. The DNA for the CDR3 is TGTGCCAGCAACCCTCCTCCACTAGTTTCCACAGATACGCAGTATTTT.

The sample holds a few counts of this clonotype. The J gene is TRBJ2-3, the V gene TRBV6-6, with D uncertain. Germline V gene data show CDR1 as MNHNY and CDR2 as SVGAGI (reference sequence). V was clipped by 0 bases and J by 1 base, with 8 bases between them. The CDR3 spans 15 residues. CDR3 region: CASSYSLSRTDTQYF. CDR3 nucleotide sequence: TGTGCCAGCAGTTACTCGCTCTCTCGCACAGATACGCAGTATTTT.